This entry lists 2 T cell receptor beta chains sequenced from one sample in a study of beta chain features in type 1 diabetes. Study findings and constraints: Shortening of TCRB CDR3s, moderate but significant, appeared in all four CD4+ subsets of Type 1 diabetes patients.

Investigators reverse transcribed all isolated RNA, so they sequenced expressed TCRB transcripts. Clones were read by immunoSEQ multiplex PCR, and TCRdb kept only the in-frame ones, dropping some. The sample includes 680,000 or so clones, roughly 13% seen only once; the top ten take less than 0.025%. Their specific antigens are unknown. Sequencing was performed on naive CD4+ T cells from blood. The receptors derive from a man in his late teens or twenties with type 1 diabetes.

The chain uses TRBV5-1 and TRBJ2-1; 9 nucleotides agree with TRBD2. The junction had 6 bases not matched to a gene; V was cut back by 0 bases and J by 8 bases. Germline-derived CDR1 and CDR2 are SGHRS and YFSETQ. This CDR3 has 15 amino acids. The CDR3 DNA is TGCGCCAGCAGCTTGGCTAGCGGGGCAATGGATGAGCAGTTCTTC. Amino acids: CASSLASGAMDEQFF.

The chain employs TRBV27 and TRBJ1-1, with a weak D call TRBD1 (5 bases). Between the trimmed V and J ends, which lost 7 bases and 0 bases, there was a span of 9 bases. CDR3 length: 13 residues. Germline V CDR1 and CDR2: MNHEY, SMNVEV (reference sequence). CDR3 region: CASTQGLNTEAFF. CDR3 coding DNA: TGTGCCAGCACTCAGGGCCTGAACACTGAAGCTTTCTTT.